The present T cell receptor beta chain was sequenced within a study of cytomegalovirus exposure and HLA in healthy donors (dated by TCRdb to the late 2010s). Study-level background: An earlier analysis of about 530 of the donors reported under 300 Gb of sequence data and about 120 million unique TCR beta sequences obtained from some 200 million T cells. An early release that covered 500 to 800 HLA-typed donors contained approximately 300 gigabases of sequencing data and roughly 84 million unique TCR sequences. Of the 300 to 500 genotyped donors, 81% were placed in the genetic ancestry cluster associated with self-reported Caucasian donors. The study aimed to test whether cataloging public T cell receptors could reveal signatures of past pathogen exposure. The study profiled the T cell repertoires of about 720 subjects by immunosequencing and related them to cytomegalovirus serostatus. A separate validation cohort of roughly 110 different subjects was used in addition to the roughly 670-subject first cohort. To predict cytomegalovirus infection status, the study brought together high-throughput TCR immunosequencing, statistical association of individual TCRs with disease status, and machine learning. To study patterns of TCR occurrence, a later analysis re-analyzed previously published TCR beta repertoires from 500 to 850 donors and added high-resolution HLA genotyping. Rather than using new phenotypic data, the later analysis identified candidate immune exposures from TCR beta sequences and from how often those sequences occurred across donors. To decide whether each TCR beta V gene segment behaved as functional or pseudogenic, an earlier analysis of fewer than 750 of the donors relied on high-throughput TCR beta sequencing. Donor age, sex, ethnicity and CMV serostatus were compiled together with the repertoire data. A later genetic analysis used genome-wide SNP genotypes for about three fifths of the 666 donors, treating that subset as a discovery cohort. All discovery cohort repertoires had been generated using a single sequencing platform. HLA typing included class I and class II loci at four-digit resolution. The number of donors typed differed by locus, with about 629-630 for A, B, C, DRB1 and DQB1, around 560 for DQA1, 606 for DPA1, and around 460 for DPB1. Several DR-DQ haplotypes were handled as single units for association and clustering because linkage in the cohort was strong. Among under 450 genotyped donors of the cohort, an average of 235,054 unique TCR beta nucleotide sequences were sequenced per donor, around 20% of them non-productive. Broader findings and caveats from the paper: The presence/absence analyses assumed that sequencing depth was roughly uniform across donors, and that assumption may not be true. An association between a missense DCLRE1C variant and V-gene and J-gene trimming of TCR beta chains was found in a later genetic analysis and replicated in an independent cohort. A group of highly shared sequence variants was considered likely to be a technical artifact of the sequencing pipeline. Correlated functional status among segregating V segments might be attributable to linkage disequilibrium, but an unknown experimental factor could not be ruled out. A further reported finding was that TCR beta sequences accurately predicted the HLA-A and HLA-B alleles for most subjects in the first cohort. An earlier analysis of roughly 570 of the donors showed that most TCR beta V segments appeared in productive rearrangements either about 87% or about 30% of the time, which broadly matched IMGT annotations. The study gave a list of roughly 150 TCR beta chains associated with cytomegalovirus. Strong co-occurrence of HLA alleles, especially DR and DQ, made assigning TCR associations to individual alleles difficult. Some IMGT-functional V segments, including TRBV6-2 and TRBV6-3, could not be told apart with the 87-base-pair reads, so those segments were excluded. In a later analysis, HLA-associated TCR beta chains were found to be more clonally expanded and to have lower generation probabilities than equally common non-associated chains. A later analysis found that TCR association rates varied across HLA loci, with DRB1 alleles showing the most associated TCRs and HLA-C alleles the fewest. Because HLA typing was missing for some donors at each locus, association tests included only the typed subset. Only TCR beta chains were sequenced in this cohort, and the absence of alpha or paired-chain data limited detectable features. In a later analysis, most CMV-associated TCR beta chains were found to appear HLA-restricted, with HLA associations seemingly driven largely by CMV exposure. In vitro tests confirmed that a few of the cytomegalovirus-associated TCR beta chains recognize cytomegalovirus antigens. Compared with the approximately 700-donor mean, donors in an Asian-associated ancestry cluster had fewer N-insertions in productive TCRs, according to a later genetic analysis. The classifier was reported to diagnose cytomegalovirus status with high specificity and sensitivity in both the original and validation cohorts. For the cohort, immune exposure information was limited to CMV serostatus. Specific HLA alleles were associated with about 17,000 TCR beta sequences at a false discovery rate of 0.05 in a later analysis. While some public TCRs were present in many individuals, most TCR sequences turned up only very rarely across donors. Because counts were too low, roughly 17 rarely observed V segments, including chromosome 9 orphons, were left out of the earlier analysis of 587 of the donors. Several of the top co-occurrence clusters appeared to be linked to parvovirus B19, influenza, CMV and Epstein-Barr virus, according to a later analysis. The authors suggested that the approach could potentially be generalized to other disease states and immunological phenotypes.

Library preparation used the immunoSEQ multiplex PCR assay. The multiplex PCR relied on a mix of 60 forward primers for TCR Vbeta segments and 13 reverse primers for TCR Jbeta segments. A multiplex PCR assay on genomic DNA amplified the CDR3 region of rearranged TCR beta genes. The Illumina HiSeq System was used to sequence the amplified TCR beta libraries as 87-base-pair reads. The source study handled its data this way. In a later analysis, tens of millions of unique TCR beta chains were counted across the 500 to 700 repertoires, and around 10 million of these chains were shared by at least two donors. Raw reads were error-corrected and collapsed into unique sequences by a nearest-neighbor algorithm in which closely related sequences were merged to remove PCR and sequencing errors. Alignment of CDR3 sequences to IMGT reference sequences was used to assign V, D and J gene segments. Each retained sequence needed at least a six-nucleotide match to both a V gene segment and a J gene segment. Rearrangements were called productive when the CDR3 lacked stop codons and stayed in frame with V and J; all others were non-productive. Following IMGT convention, CDR3 was defined as the stretch from the second conserved V-encoded cysteine to the conserved J-encoded phenylalanine. Sequences without an unambiguous match to a single V gene segment were excluded from the earlier analysis of about 600 of the donors. In an earlier analysis of 587 of the donors, V segments were called functional above 56.7% productive rearrangements and were called segregating when the between-donor standard deviation exceeded 5%. A statistical classification framework was built to diagnose cytomegalovirus status from the catalog of TCR beta chain sequences. In a later analysis, TCR nucleotide sequences were compared against IMGT/GENE-DB human TR gene sequences so that V and J genes could be assigned. Using the TCRdist pipeline, a later analysis assigned CDR3 sequences along with most-parsimonious VDJ recombination scenarios. In a later analysis, every TCR beta chain was defined by the combination of its CDR3 amino acid sequence and its V-gene family, and reads without a unique V-gene family were dropped. As a way to deal with suspected cross-contamination and a sequencing artifact, a later analysis dropped under 600 nucleotide sequences that were highly shared and had low generation probability. In a later analysis, a clonal expansion index for each public chain was calculated from normalized within-repertoire ranks of inferred template counts. In a later analysis, generation probabilities were computed with a VDJ recombination model fitted to out-of-frame rearrangements, and the resulting probabilities were checked against IGoR. In a later analysis, hypergeometric tests were used to score TCR-TCR, TCR-HLA and TCR-CMV co-occurrence, with a repertoire-size bias correction applied to TCR pairs. To estimate false discovery rates, a later analysis permuted the HLA or CMV assignments 20 times. In a later analysis, co-occurring TCRs were grouped with DBSCAN, and TCRdist sequence similarity was added when clustering was performed within HLA-allele-positive subsets. Repertoires with fewer than 30,000 or more than 120,000 public chains were left out of co-occurrence clustering, as were several repertoires with anomalous nucleotide sharing. This is the immuneACCESS table as TCRdb keeps it, with only in-frame sequences that have V and J called. A part of the clones is gone; compared with another copy, unresolved V genes explain less than half, and the rest is unexplained. V and J calls and clone size are given by that table; D and trimming were obtained from the DNA. Recorded for this sample are fewer than 200,000 clones; approximately 84% of them occurred a single time. The top ten clones comprise roughly 0.24% of the sample.

In regard to this clone: No cognate antigen has been identified for it. No qualities accompany the bases; no much larger clone lies one base away.

The cohort comprised around 690 healthy bone marrow donors. Cohort members were all nominally healthy when sampled, although unrecorded immune exposures were likely present. The donor was CMV seronegative and belonged to the group of approximately 320 seronegative cohort members. A peripheral blood sample was collected from each donor, and TCR beta sequencing was performed on peripheral blood mononuclear cells. The Qiagen DNeasy Blood Extraction Kit was used to extract genomic DNA from the blood cell samples. Trimming leaves V shorter by 1 base and J shorter by 2 bases, with the junction holding 7 bases beyond the gene matches. The germline V gene (reference sequence) provides CDR1 SGHNT and CDR2 YYREEE. The CDR3, cysteine through phenylalanine, is 16 amino acids long. Just CDR3 DNA is preserved here, 48 bases in frame from base 1.

The origin of this receptor is a girl less than two years old in good health and CMV-seronegative. The chain couples TRBV5-4 to TRBJ2-3, and TRBD1 matches 7 of the central bases. The sequencing sample was made of PBMCs. At the DNA level, the sequence is TGTGCCAGCAGCTTGTCCCTGGGACAGAACACAGATACGCAGTATTTT. Translated, it gives CASSLSLGQNTDTQYF.